One and the same sample provided the 10 T cell receptor beta chains below, sequenced in a study of blood T cell repertoires in COVID-19 (dated by TCRdb to about 2020). Library generation was performed with the immunoSEQ multiplex PCR assay. The source is immuneACCESS, and TCRdb retained only in-frame sequences with V and J called. Part of the clones is not carried over; for the studies checked, unresolved V genes explain less than half of this, and the remainder is unexplained. Within this sample are roughly 140,000 clones, with around 85% of them counted one time only. The ten largest clones capture about 3% of the sample. The specimen sequenced was peripheral blood. The origin of the receptors is a woman aged 40 to 55 with active or convalescent COVID-19.

The chain couples TRBV6-5 to TRBJ2-7, with TRBD1 identical over 8 bases. This CDR3 comprises 15 residues. Germline CDR1 and CDR2: MNHEY and SVGAGI. V shed 2 bases and J 4 bases; nucleotides not matched to a gene: 7. The CDR3: CASSYGAGGRYEQYF. The DNA for the CDR3 is TGTGCCAGCAGTTACGGGGCAGGGGGCCGGTACGAGCAGTACTTC.

To note about this clone: The same CDR3 arises from other DNA sequences in this sample as well. The CDR3 nucleotides are TGTGCCAGCAGTCAGCCCCAGGGTCCCTACAATGAGCAGTTCTTC. This encodes CASSQPQGPYNEQFF. V is TRBV3-1 (or the pseudogene TRBV3-2) and J is TRBJ2-1; tentative D call: TRBD1 (5 bases). The CDR3 consists of 15 residues. CDR1 LGHDT and CDR2 YNNKEL come from the germline V gene (reference sequence). Between the trimmed V and J ends, which lost 6 bases and 2 bases, there was a span of 14 bases.

The genes are TRBV28 and TRBJ2-7; 10 bases fit TRBD1. The CDR3 loop spans 16 amino acids. V was clipped by 7 bases and J by 2 bases; unmatched bases: 11. Germline V gives CDR1 MDHEN, CDR2 SYDVKM. This CDR3 reads CASKDRGGLMAYEQYF. The CDR3 DNA follows: TGTGCCAGCAAGGACAGGGGGGGCCTAATGGCCTACGAGCAGTACTTC.

This chain joins TRBV6-5 and TRBJ1-3; D is possibly TRBD1 (6 bases). V was shortened by 6 bases and J by 9 bases, with 18 bases between the two germline ends. Germline loops: CDR1 MNHEY, CDR2 SVGAGI. CDR3 length: 14 residues. The CDR3 reads CASSLQYTGPTIYF. CDR3 nucleotide sequence: TGTGCCAGCAGCTTACAATACACAGGGCCCACCATATATTTT.

V and J are TRBV6-5 and TRBJ2-7; the D gene is possibly TRBD1 (6 bases). Germline CDR1 MNHEY, CDR2 SVGAGI. V dropped 2 bases and J dropped 1 base, with 15 bases sitting between them. The CDR3 contains 16 residues. CDR3 amino acids: CASSYQAGTSSYEQYF. CDR3 bases: TGTGCCAGCAGTTACCAAGCCGGGACATCTTCCTACGAGCAGTACTTC.

The genes are TRBV9 and TRBJ2-1, with TRBD1 matching over 7 bases. CDR1 is SGDLS, CDR2 YYNGEE, per germline. The CDR3 spans 17 residues. The V segment lost 3 bases and the J segment 0 bases; nucleotides outside the gene matches: 9. The CDR3 DNA sequence: TGTGCCAGCAGCGATACCCGGACAGGACACTCCTACAATGAGCAGTTCTTC. Translation gives CASSDTRTGHSYNEQFF.

This rearrangement joins TRBV29-1 to TRBJ1-2; D gene uncertain. CDR3 length: 13 residues. Germline V gene sequence: CDR1 SQVTM, CDR2 ANQGSEA. V lost 1 base, J lost 3 bases, and 9 bases lay in between. The CDR3 region has the DNA TGCAGCGTTGAAGTAACAGAAGACTATGGCTACACCTTC. This gives the protein CSVEVTEDYGYTF.

The chain carries TRBV19 and TRBJ1-6; TRBD1 is a possible D gene (6 bases). The length of the CDR3 is 15 residues. V was trimmed by 6 bases and J by 9 bases, leaving 18 bases between them. In germline, CDR1 is LNHDA, CDR2 SQIVND (reference sequence). CDR3 nucleotides: TGTGCCAGTAGCGGCACAGGGATCGCAAGTTCACCCCTCCACTTT. It yields the protein CASSGTGIASSPLHF.

This chain links TRBV30 with TRBJ1-4; a weak D match, TRBD1 (6 bases). Germline V gene lookup returns CDR1 GTSNPN and CDR2 SVGIG (reference sequence). The CDR3 has 14 amino acids. Trimming shortened V by 4 bases and J by 8 bases, and 17 bases separated the two germline ends. For the CDR3, the DNA is TGTGCCTGGACTCGAAAGGGGGATGCGGAAAAACTGTTTTTT. Encoded protein: CAWTRKGDAEKLFF.

V gene TRBV7-8 combines with J gene TRBJ2-2; TRBD1 might be the D (5 bases). Germline lookup yields CDR1 SGHVS and CDR2 FQNEAQ. The V gene lost 3 bases and the J gene lost 0 bases, with 14 bases spanning the gap. CDR3 size: 17 residues. CDR3 in amino acids: CASSFPLGATNTGELFF. In nucleotides, the CDR3 is TGTGCCAGCAGCTTTCCGCTTGGGGCGACGAACACCGGGGAGCTGTTTTTT.